These 6 T cell receptor beta chains share one sample of origin, sequenced in a study of shared clonotypes between healthy human individuals (dated by TCRdb to about 2020). CD8 naive samples were CD45RO-negative cells positively selected for CCR7, giving a CD45RA+CCR7+ population that excluded TemRA cells. Receptor libraries were prepared by the immunoSEQ multiplex PCR assay. TCRdb took over this immuneACCESS table, retaining in-frame rearrangements with V and J assigned. Such tables are incomplete; in checked studies, under half of the missing clones stem from an unresolved V gene, and the remainder is unexplained. The sample table holds some 2,000,000 clones, of which about 95% were seen once. The ten largest clones represent 0.85% to 1.2% of the sample. Material for sequencing was naive CD8+ T cells sorted from blood. The cell subset or site label here, explained by the study, means: CD45RA+CCR7+. All receptors come from a man aged 18-30 years in good health.

This chain links TRBV30 with TRBJ2-6; D possibly matches TRBD1 or TRBD2 (6 bases each). This CDR3 region has 16 residues. Germline V gene data show CDR1 as GTSNPN and CDR2 as SVGIG (reference sequence). V gave up 5 bases and J gave up 2 bases, with 16 bases separating them. The CDR3 protein is CAWGGAQGAGANVLTF. The CDR3 DNA reads TGTGCCTGGGGCGGGGCACAGGGTGCTGGGGCCAACGTCCTGACTTTC.

The DNA for the CDR3 is TGTGCCAGCAGTTACGGCCCGGGCCTAAATTCACCCCTCCACTTT. Its protein is CASSYGPGLNSPLHF. V gene TRBV6-5 combines with J gene TRBJ1-6; D is undetermined. V lost 2 bases and J lost 7, with 12 bases in between. Germline lookup yields CDR1 MNHEY and CDR2 SVGAGI. The CDR3 has 15 residues.

The V gene is TRBV5-6, the J gene TRBJ2-1; 9 nucleotides match TRBD1. After removal of 4 bases from V and 6 bases from J, the junction contained 8 bases not matched to a gene. From germline, CDR1 is SGHDT and CDR2 YYEEEE. This CDR3 is 15 amino acids long. The CDR3 loop is CASSPGDRVSNEQFF. The CDR3, as DNA: TGTGCCAGCAGCCCCGGGGACAGGGTTTCCAATGAGCAGTTCTTC. Full variable domain (missing parts from reference TRBV5-6 and TRBJ2-1): DAGVTQSPTHLIKTRGQQVTLRCSPKSGHDTVSWYQQALGQGPQFIFQYYEEEERQRGNFPDRFSGHQFPNYSSELNVNALLLGDSALYLCASSPGDRVSNEQFFGPGTRLTVL.

The chain uses TRBV6-5 and TRBJ1-1; D is unclear. The CDR3 totals 13 residues. V gave up 5 bases and J gave up 3 bases, with 10 bases separating them. Looked up from germline, CDR1 is MNHEY and CDR2 is SVGAGI. The CDR3 nucleotides read TGTGCCAGCAGTATAACACGCGACACTGAAGCTTTCTTT. It specifies CASSITRDTEAFF.

The V and J genes are TRBV11-2 and TRBJ2-2; 8 bases align to TRBD1. Germline-derived CDR1 and CDR2 are SGHAT and FQNNGV. The V gene end was trimmed by 5 bases and the J gene end by 3 bases; junction bases not matched to a gene: 2. The CDR3 is 14 amino acids. The DNA for the CDR3 is TGTGCCAGCAGCCGGACAGGGCACACCGGGGAGCTGTTTTTT. It yields the protein CASSRTGHTGELFF.

Comments on this clone: Since a much larger clone is just one base distant, this may be a read error. Within the sample, other DNA sequences also encode this same CDR3. V and J are TRBV5-6 and TRBJ1-1; no reliable D call. This CDR3 spans 13 amino acids. The germline V gene has CDR1 SGHDT and CDR2 YYEEEE. Trimming took 0 bases from V and 1 from J, leaving 4 bases between them. The CDR3 loop reads CASSLGANTEAFF. CDR3 sequence (DNA): TGTGCCAGCAGCTTGGGGGCGAACACTGAAGCTTTCTTT.